Listed below are T cell receptor beta chains from one sample, sequenced in a study of CXCR3-negative and CXCR3-positive naive CD8 T cells. Each CDR3 protein gets one entry in TCRdb, which reprocessed the 5' RACE reads and gives no DNA. The data show over 35,000 distinct CDR3 sequences, and the top ten clones hold under 2.5%. Sequences were obtained from naive CXCR3- CD8+ T cells from blood. The receptors derive from a human donor in good health. Some clones in this sample may be carry-over from other donors' samples. Both conserved end residues are part of each CDR3. Fields, in order: J gene, clone size, V gene, CDR3 protein. Rows may omit the clone size; those that give it use once, few, many or a size class.

j_call: TRBJ2-1; clone_size: -; v_call: TRBV20-1; cdr3_aa: CSASSPGGKYNEQFF
j_call: TRBJ1-2; clone_size: -; v_call: TRBV29-1; cdr3_aa: CSADRGRGYTF
j_call: TRBJ2-3; clone_size: -; v_call: TRBV7-6; cdr3_aa: CASSNQGWLDTQYF
j_call: TRBJ2-7; clone_size: -; v_call: TRBV28; cdr3_aa: CASGLNGNTYEQYF
j_call: TRBJ2-7; clone_size: medium-sized; v_call: TRBV14; cdr3_aa: CASSPQGYEQYF
j_call: TRBJ2-3; clone_size: -; v_call: TRBV28; cdr3_aa: CASSFQSSTDTQYF
j_call: TRBJ2-7; clone_size: -; v_call: TRBV7-2; cdr3_aa: CASSLGTATYEQYF
j_call: TRBJ2-2; clone_size: -; v_call: TRBV27; cdr3_aa: CASSILPGLASGELFF
j_call: TRBJ2-5; clone_size: -; v_call: TRBV5-1; cdr3_aa: CASSPDRGRQETQYF
j_call: TRBJ2-2; clone_size: -; v_call: TRBV27; cdr3_aa: CASSPGTGAGELFF
j_call: TRBJ2-7; clone_size: -; v_call: TRBV2; cdr3_aa: CASSAGLTYEQYF
j_call: TRBJ1-3; clone_size: -; v_call: TRBV25-1; cdr3_aa: CASSLDGNTIYF
j_call: TRBJ2-5; clone_size: -; v_call: TRBV28; cdr3_aa: CASSLRSGLAGAETKYF
j_call: TRBJ1-1; clone_size: -; v_call: TRBV21-1; cdr3_aa: CASSARHPRTEAFF
j_call: TRBJ2-7; clone_size: -; v_call: TRBV7-6; cdr3_aa: CASSLRSDEQYF
j_call: TRBJ2-2; clone_size: -; v_call: TRBV10-3; cdr3_aa: CAISELAGGRSTGELFF
j_call: TRBJ1-1; clone_size: -; v_call: TRBV15; cdr3_aa: CATSPTENTEAFF
j_call: TRBJ2-3; clone_size: -; v_call: TRBV14; cdr3_aa: CASSQDLGVGVADTQYF
j_call: TRBJ2-7; clone_size: -; v_call: TRBV7-9; cdr3_aa: CASSGLAYEQYF
j_call: TRBJ1-5; clone_size: -; v_call: TRBV5-6; cdr3_aa: CASSFRVGNQPQHF
j_call: TRBJ2-1; clone_size: -; v_call: TRBV18; cdr3_aa: CASSPTGAYYNEQFF
j_call: TRBJ2-1; clone_size: -; v_call: TRBV29-1; cdr3_aa: CSVEDHERIAYNEQFF